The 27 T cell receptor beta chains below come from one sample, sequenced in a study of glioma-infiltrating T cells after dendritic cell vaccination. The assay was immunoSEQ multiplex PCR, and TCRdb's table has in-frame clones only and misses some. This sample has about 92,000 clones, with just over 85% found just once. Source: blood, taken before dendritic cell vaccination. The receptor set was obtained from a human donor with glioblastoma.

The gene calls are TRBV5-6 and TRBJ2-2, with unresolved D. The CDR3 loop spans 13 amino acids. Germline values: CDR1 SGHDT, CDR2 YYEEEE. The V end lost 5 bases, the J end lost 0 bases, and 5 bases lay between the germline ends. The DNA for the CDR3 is TGTGCCAGCAGTCACACGAACACCGGGGAGCTGTTTTTT. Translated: CASSHTNTGELFF.

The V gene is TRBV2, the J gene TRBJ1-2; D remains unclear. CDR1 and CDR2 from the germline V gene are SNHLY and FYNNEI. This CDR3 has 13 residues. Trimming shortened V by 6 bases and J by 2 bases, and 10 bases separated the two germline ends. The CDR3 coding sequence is TGTGCCAGCAGCAGTCCACCGAACTATGGCTACACCTTC. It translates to CASSSPPNYGYTF.

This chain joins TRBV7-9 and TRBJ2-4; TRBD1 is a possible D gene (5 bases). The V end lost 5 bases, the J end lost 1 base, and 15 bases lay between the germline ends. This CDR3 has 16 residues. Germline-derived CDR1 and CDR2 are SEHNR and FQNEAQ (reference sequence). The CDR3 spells CASSPPLGQAKNIQYF. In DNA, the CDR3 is TGTGCCAGCAGCCCCCCCTTGGGGCAGGCCAAAAACATTCAGTACTTC.

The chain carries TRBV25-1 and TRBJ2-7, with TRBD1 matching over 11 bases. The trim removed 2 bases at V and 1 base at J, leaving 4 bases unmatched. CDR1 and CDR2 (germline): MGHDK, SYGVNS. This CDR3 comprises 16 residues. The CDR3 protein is CASSEPGQGASYEQYF. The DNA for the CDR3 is TGTGCCAGCAGTGAACCTGGACAGGGGGCTTCCTACGAGCAGTACTTC.

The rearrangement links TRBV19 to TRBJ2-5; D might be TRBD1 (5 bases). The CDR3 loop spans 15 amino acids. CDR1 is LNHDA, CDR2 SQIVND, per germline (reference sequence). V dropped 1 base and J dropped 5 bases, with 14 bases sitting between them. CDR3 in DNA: TGTGCCAGTAGTATAGTGGCCAGGGTGGATGAGACCCAGTACTTC. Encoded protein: CASSIVARVDETQYF.

CDR3 residues: CASSEYPPEGAGELFF. CDR3 DNA sequence: TGTGCCAGCAGTGAATATCCCCCTGAAGGGGCCGGGGAGCTGTTTTTT. The rearrangement links TRBV2 to TRBJ2-2; perhaps TRBD1 as D (5 bases). V lost 2 bases to trimming and J lost 6 bases, with 16 bases between them. The CDR3 has 16 residues. Per germline, CDR1 SNHLY and CDR2 FYNNEI. Full variable domain (missing parts from reference TRBV2 and TRBJ2-2): EPEVTQTPSHQVTQMGQEVILRCVPISNHLYFYWYRQILGQKVEFLVSFYNNEISEKSEIFDDQFSVERPDGSNFTLKIRSTKLEDSAMYFCASSEYPPEGAGELFFGEGSRLTVL.

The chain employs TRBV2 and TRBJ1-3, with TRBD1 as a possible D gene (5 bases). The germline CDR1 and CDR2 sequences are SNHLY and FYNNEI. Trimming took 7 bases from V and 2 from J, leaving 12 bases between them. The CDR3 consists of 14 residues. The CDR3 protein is CASKIRGAGNTIYF. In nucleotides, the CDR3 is TGTGCCAGCAAGATCCGGGGGGCTGGAAACACCATATATTTT.

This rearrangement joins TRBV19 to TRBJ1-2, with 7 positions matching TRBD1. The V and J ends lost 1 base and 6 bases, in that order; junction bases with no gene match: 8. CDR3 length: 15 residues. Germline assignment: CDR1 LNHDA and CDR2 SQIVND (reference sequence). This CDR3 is CASSIARQGADGYTF. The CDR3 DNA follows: TGTGCCAGTAGTATAGCGAGACAGGGCGCGGATGGCTACACCTTC.

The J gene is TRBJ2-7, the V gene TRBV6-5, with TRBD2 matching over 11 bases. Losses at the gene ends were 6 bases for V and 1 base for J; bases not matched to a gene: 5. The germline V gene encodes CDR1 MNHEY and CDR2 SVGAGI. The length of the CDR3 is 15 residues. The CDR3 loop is CASSLTSGGSYEQYF. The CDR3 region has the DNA TGTGCCAGCAGCCTCACTAGCGGGGGATCCTACGAGCAGTACTTC.

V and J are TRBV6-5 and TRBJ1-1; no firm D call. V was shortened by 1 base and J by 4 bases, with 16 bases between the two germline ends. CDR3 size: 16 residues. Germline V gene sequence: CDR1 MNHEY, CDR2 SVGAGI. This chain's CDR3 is CASSYYGPSPTTEAFF. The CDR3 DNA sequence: TGTGCCAGCAGTTACTATGGGCCATCACCCACCACTGAAGCTTTCTTT.

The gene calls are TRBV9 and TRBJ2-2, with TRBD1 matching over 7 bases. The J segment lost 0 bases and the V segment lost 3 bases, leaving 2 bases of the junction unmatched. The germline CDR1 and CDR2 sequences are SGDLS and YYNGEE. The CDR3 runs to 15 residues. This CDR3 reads CASSADRANTGELFF. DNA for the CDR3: TGTGCCAGCAGCGCCGACAGGGCGAACACCGGGGAGCTGTTTTTT.

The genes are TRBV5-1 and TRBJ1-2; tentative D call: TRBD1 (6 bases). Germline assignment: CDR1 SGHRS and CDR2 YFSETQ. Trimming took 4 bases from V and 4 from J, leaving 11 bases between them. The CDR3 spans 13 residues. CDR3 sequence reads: CASSRDTSYGYTF. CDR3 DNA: TGCGCCAGCAGCCGGGACACAAGCTATGGCTACACCTTC.

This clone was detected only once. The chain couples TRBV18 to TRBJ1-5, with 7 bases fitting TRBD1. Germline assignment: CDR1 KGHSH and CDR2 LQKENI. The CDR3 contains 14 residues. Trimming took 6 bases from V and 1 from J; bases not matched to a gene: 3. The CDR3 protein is CASSPGQSNQPQHF. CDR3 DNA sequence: TGTGCCAGCTCGCCGGGACAGAGCAATCAGCCCCAGCATTTT. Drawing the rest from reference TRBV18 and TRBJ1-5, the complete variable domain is NAGVMQNPRHLVRRRGQEARLRCSPMKGHSHVYWYRQLPEEGLKFMVYLQKENIIDESGMPKERFSAEFPKEGPSILRIQQVVRGDSAAYFCASSPGQSNQPQHFGDGTRLSIL.

DNA for the CDR3: TGTGCCAGCAGCCCTTATGGGCGGGAGATCAATGAGCAGTTCTTC. This sequence encodes CASSPYGREINEQFF. V gene TRBV9 combines with J gene TRBJ2-1, with 7 positions matching TRBD2. Losses at the gene ends were 4 bases for V and 6 bases for J; bases not matched to a gene: 10. The germline V gene encodes CDR1 SGDLS and CDR2 YYNGEE. The CDR3 has 15 residues.

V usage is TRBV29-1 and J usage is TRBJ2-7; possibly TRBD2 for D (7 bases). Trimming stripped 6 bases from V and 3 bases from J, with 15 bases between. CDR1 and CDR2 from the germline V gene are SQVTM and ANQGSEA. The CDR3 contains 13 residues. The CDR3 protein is CSVSRGANYEQYF. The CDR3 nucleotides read TGCAGCGTCTCTCGGGGGGCAAACTACGAGCAGTACTTC.

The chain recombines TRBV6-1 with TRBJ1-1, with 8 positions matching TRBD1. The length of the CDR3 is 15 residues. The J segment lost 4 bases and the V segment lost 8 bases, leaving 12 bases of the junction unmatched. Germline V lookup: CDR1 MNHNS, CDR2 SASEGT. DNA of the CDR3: TGTGCCAGCTCGGAGGCTCCTACAGGGGGCACTGAAGCTTTCTTT. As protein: CASSEAPTGGTEAFF.

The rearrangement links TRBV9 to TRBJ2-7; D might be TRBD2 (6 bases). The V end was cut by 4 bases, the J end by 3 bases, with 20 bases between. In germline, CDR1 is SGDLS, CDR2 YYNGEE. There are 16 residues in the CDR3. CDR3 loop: CASSPRGVGGSYEQYF. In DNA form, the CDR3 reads TGTGCCAGCAGCCCGCGAGGGGTTGGGGGGAGCTACGAGCAGTACTTC. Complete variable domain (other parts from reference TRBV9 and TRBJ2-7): DSGVTQTPKHLITATGQRVTLRCSPRSGDLSVYWYQQSLDQGLQFLIQYYNGEERAKGNILERFSAQQFPDLHSELNLSSLELGDSALYFCASSPRGVGGSYEQYFGPGTRLTVT.

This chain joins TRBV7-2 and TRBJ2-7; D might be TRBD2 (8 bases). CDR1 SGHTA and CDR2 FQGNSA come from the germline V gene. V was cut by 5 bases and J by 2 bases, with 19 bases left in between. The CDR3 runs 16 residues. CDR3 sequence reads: CASSPGGGTVAYEQYF. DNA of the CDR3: TGTGCCAGCAGCCCCGGGGGGGGGACAGTGGCCTACGAGCAGTACTTC. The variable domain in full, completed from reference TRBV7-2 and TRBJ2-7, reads GAGVSQSPSNKVTEKGKDVELRCDPISGHTALYWYRQSLGQGLEFLIYFQGNSAPDKSGLPSDRFSAERTGGSVSTLTIQRTQQEDSAVYLCASSPGGGTVAYEQYFGPGTRLTVT.

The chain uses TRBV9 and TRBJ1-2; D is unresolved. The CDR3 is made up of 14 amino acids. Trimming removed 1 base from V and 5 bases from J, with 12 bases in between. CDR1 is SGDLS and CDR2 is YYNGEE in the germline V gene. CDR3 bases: TGTGCCAGCAGCGTATCAGGTTCCCCTTATGGCTACACCTTC. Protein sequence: CASSVSGSPYGYTF. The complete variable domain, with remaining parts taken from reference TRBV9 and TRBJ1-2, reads DSGVTQTPKHLITATGQRVTLRCSPRSGDLSVYWYQQSLDQGLQFLIQYYNGEERAKGNILERFSAQQFPDLHSELNLSSLELGDSALYFCASSVSGSPYGYTFGSGTRLTVV.

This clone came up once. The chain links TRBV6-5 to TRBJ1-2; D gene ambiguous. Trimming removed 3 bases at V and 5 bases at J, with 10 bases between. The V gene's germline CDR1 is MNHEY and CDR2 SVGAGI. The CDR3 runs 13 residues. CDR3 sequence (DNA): TGTGCCAGCAGTTATTCTGCCGGTTATGGCTACACCTTC. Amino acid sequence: CASSYSAGYGYTF.

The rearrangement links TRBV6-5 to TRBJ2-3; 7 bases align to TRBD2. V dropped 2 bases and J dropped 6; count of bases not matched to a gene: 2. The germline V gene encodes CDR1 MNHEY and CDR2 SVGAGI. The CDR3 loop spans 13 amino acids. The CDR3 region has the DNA TGTGCCAGCAGTTACAACGGGGGGGATACGCAGTATTTT. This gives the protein CASSYNGGDTQYF.

The CDR3 region has the DNA TGTGCCAGCAGTGAAGCGGCTGGCTCCTACGAGCAGTACTTC. This sequence encodes CASSEAAGSYEQYF. This chain joins TRBV6-1 and TRBJ2-7; D unclear. V was cut by 0 bases and J by 0 bases, with 6 bases left in between. Germline CDR1 reads MNHNS; CDR2 reads SASEGT. The CDR3 extends over 14 amino acids.

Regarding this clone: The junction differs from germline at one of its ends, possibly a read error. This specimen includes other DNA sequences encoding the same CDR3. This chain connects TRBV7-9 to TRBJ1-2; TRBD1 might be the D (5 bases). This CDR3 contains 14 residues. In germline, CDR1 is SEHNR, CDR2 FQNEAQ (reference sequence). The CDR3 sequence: CASSLAPSGVGYTF. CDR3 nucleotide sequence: TGTGCCAGCAGCTTAGCACCTTCGGGGGTTGGCTATACCTTC.

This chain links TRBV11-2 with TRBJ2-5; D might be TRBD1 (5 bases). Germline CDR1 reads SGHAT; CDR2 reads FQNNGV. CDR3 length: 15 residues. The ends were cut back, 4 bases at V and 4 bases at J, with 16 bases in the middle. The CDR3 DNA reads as TGTGCCAGCAGCTCTAGAAGGGGTACCGCAGAGACCCAGTACTTC. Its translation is CASSSRRGTAETQYF.

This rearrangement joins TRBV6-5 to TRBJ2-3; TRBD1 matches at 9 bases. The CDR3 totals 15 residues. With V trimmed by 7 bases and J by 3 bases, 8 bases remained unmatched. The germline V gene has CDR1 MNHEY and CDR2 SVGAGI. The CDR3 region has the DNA TGTGCCAGCACTTTGGACAGGGGAAGTACAGATACGCAGTATTTT. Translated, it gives CASTLDRGSTDTQYF.

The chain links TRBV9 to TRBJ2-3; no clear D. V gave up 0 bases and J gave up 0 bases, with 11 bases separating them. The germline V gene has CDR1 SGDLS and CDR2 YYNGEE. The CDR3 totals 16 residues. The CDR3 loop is CASSVASPPSTDTQYF. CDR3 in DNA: TGTGCCAGCAGCGTAGCTTCCCCCCCTAGCACAGATACGCAGTATTTT.

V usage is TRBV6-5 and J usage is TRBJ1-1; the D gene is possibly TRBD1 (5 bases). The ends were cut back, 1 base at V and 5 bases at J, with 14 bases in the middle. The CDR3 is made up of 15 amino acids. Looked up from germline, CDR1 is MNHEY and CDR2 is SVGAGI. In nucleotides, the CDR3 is TGTGCCAGCAGTTACTTGGCTCAGGGTGGGACTGAAGCTTTCTTT. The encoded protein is CASSYLAQGGTEAFF.